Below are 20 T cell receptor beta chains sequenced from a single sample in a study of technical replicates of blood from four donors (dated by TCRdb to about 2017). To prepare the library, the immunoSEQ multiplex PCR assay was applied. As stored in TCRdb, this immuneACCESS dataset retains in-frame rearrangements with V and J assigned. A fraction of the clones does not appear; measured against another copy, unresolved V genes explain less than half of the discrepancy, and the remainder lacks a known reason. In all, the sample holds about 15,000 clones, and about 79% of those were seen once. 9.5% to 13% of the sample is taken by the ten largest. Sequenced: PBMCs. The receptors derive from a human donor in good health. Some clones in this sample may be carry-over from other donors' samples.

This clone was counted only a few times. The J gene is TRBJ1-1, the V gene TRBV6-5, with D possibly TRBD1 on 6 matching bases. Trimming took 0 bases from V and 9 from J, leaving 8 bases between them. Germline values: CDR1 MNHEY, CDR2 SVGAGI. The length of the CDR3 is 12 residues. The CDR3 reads CASSYSGAKAFF. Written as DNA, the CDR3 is TGTGCCAGCAGTTACTCGGGGGCAAAAGCTTTCTTT.

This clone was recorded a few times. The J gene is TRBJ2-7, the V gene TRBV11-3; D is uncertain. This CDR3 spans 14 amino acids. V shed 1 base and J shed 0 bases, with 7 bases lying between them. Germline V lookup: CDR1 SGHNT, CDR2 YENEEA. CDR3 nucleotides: TGTGCCAGCAGCTTAGGTGCTAACTCCTACGAGCAGTACTTC. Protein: CASSLGANSYEQYF.

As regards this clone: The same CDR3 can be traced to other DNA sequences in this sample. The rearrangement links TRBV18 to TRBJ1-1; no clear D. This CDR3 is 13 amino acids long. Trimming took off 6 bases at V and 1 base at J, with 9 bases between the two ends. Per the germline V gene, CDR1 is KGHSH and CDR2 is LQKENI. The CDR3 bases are TGTGCCAGCTCCCCCGGGAGGAACACTGAAGCTTTCTTT. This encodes CASSPGRNTEAFF.

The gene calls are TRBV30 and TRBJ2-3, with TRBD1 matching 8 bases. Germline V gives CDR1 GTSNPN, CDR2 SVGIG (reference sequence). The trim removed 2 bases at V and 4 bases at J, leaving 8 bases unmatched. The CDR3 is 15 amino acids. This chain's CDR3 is CAWSKKQGEPDTQYF. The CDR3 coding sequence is TGTGCCTGGAGTAAGAAACAGGGGGAGCCAGATACGCAGTATTTT. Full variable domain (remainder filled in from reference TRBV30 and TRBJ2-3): SQTIHQWPATLVQPVGSPLSLECTVEGTSNPNLYWYRQAAGRGLQLLFYSVGIGQISSEVPQNLSASRPQDRQFILSSKKLLLSDSGFYLCAWSKKQGEPDTQYFGPGTRLTVL.

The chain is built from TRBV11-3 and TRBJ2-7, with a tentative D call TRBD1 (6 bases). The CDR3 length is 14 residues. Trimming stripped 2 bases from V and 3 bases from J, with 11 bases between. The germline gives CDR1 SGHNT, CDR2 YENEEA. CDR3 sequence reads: CASSLWGRFYEQYF. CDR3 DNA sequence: TGTGCCAGCAGCTTATGGGGGCGGTTCTACGAGCAGTACTTC.

CDR3 in DNA: TGTGCCAGCAGCCAGAGGGAGGGCGTGGGGCTAGCGGGAGTTGAGCAGTACTTC. Translated, it gives CASSQREGVGLAGVEQYF. The V call is TRBV9, the J call TRBJ2-7, with TRBD2 identical over 10 bases. V was pared by 4 bases and J by 7 bases, with 20 bases of the junction left unmatched. This CDR3 is built from 18 residues. The germline V gene has CDR1 SGDLS and CDR2 YYNGEE.

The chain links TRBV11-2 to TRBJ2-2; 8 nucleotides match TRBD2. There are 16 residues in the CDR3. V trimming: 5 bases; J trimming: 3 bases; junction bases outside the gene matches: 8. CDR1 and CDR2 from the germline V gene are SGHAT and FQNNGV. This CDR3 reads CASSPTGTRDTGELFF. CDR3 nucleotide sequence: TGTGCCAGCAGCCCCACCGGGACTAGAGACACCGGGGAGCTGTTTTTT.

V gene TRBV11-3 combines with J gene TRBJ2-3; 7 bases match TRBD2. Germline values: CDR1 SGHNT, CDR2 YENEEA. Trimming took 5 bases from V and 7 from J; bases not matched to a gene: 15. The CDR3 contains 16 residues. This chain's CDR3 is CASSPGLGPLRHTQYF. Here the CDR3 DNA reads TGTGCCAGCAGCCCAGGACTAGGCCCTCTGAGGCATACGCAGTATTTT.

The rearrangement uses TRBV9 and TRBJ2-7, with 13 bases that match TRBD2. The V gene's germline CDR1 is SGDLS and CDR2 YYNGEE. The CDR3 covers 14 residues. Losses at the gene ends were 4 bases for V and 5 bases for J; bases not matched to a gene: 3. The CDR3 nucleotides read TGTGCCAGCAGCCCAGGACTAGCGGGAGACGAGCAGTACTTC. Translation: CASSPGLAGDEQYF.

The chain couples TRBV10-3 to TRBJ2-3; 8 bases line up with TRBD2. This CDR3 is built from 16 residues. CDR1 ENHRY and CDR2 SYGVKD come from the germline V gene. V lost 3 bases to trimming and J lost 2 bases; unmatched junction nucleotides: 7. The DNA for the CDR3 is TGTGCCATCAGTGAAGAGCGGGGGTACATCACAGATACGCAGTATTTT. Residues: CAISEERGYITDTQYF.

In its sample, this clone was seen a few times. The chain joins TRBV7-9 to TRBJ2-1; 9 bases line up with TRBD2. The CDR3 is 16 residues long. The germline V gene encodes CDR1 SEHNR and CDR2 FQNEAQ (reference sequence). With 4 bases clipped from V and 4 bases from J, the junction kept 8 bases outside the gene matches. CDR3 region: CASSSSASGIYNEQFF. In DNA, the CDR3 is TGTGCCAGCAGCTCTTCGGCTAGCGGGATTTACAATGAGCAGTTCTTC.

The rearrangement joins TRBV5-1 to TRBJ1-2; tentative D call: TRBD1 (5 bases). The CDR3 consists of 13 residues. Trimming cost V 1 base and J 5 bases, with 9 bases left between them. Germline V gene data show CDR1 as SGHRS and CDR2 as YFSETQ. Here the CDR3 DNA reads TGCGCCAGCAGCTTGTCGGGGGAATATGGCTACACCTTC. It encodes CASSLSGEYGYTF.

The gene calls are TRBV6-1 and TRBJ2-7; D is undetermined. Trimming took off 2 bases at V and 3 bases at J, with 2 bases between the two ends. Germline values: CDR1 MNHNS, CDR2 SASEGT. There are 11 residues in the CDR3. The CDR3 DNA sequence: TGTGCCAGCAGTGAACTCTACGAGCAGTACTTC. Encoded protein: CASSELYEQYF.

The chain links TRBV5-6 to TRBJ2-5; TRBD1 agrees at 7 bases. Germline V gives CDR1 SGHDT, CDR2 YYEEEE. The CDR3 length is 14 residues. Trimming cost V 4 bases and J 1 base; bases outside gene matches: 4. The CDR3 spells CASSLGQIQETQYF. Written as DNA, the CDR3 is TGTGCCAGCAGCCTGGGACAGATCCAAGAGACCCAGTACTTC.

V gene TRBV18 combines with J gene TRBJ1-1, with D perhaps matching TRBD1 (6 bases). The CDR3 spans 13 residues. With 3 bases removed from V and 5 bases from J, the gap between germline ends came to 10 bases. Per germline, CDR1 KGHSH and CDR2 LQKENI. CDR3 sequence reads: CASSPGQGTEAFF. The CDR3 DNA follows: TGTGCCAGCTCACCGGGGCAGGGGACTGAAGCTTTCTTT.

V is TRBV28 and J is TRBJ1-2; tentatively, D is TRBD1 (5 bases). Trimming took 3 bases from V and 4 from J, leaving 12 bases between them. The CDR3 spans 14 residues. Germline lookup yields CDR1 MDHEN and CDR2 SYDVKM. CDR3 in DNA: TGTGCCAGCAGTTTTGGGGGGGTGAGCTATGGCTACACCTTC. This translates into CASSFGGVSYGYTF.

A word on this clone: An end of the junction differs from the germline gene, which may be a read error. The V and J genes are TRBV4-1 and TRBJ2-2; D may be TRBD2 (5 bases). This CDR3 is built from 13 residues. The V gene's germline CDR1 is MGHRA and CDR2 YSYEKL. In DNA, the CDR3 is TGCGCCAGCAGCCACATATACACCGGGAAGCTGTTTTTT. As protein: CASSHIYTGKLFF.

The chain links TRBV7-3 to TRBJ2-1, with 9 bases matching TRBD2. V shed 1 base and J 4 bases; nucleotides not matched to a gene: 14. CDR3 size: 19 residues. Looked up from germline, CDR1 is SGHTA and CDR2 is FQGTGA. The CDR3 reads CASSLRSGVAGGSYNEQFF. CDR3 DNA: TGTGCCAGCAGCTTAAGGTCGGGGGTCGCGGGAGGGTCGTACAATGAGCAGTTCTTC.

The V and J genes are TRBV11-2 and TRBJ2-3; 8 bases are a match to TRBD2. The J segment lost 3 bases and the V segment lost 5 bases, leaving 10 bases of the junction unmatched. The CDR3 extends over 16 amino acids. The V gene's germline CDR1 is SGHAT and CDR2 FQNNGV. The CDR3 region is CASSDSGSMGTDTQYF. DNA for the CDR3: TGTGCCAGCAGCGACAGCGGGAGTATGGGAACAGATACGCAGTATTTT.

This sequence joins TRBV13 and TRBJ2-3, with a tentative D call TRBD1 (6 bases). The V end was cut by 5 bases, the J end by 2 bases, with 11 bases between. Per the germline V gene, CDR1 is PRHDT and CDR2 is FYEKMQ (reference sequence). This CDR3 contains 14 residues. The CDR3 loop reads CASSGRDTTDTQYF. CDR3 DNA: TGTGCCAGCAGCGGCCGGGACACCACAGATACGCAGTATTTT.